The 20 T cell receptor beta chains below come from one sample, sequenced in a study of cytomegalovirus exposure and HLA in healthy donors. The PCR had 60 Vbeta and 13 Jbeta primers. Assay: immunoSEQ multiplex PCR; the TCRdb copy retains only in-frame clones and omits some. This repertoire shows about 77,000 clones, 60% to 85% found once; its top ten account for around 4.3%. Sequenced sample: PBMCs. The source is a man aged 35-49 years in good health and CMV-seronegative.

The chain carries TRBV27 and TRBJ2-1; TRBD2 might be the D (7 bases). Germline V gives CDR1 MNHEY, CDR2 SMNVEV (reference sequence). Trimming removed 5 bases from V and 0 bases from J, with 20 bases in between. This CDR3 is built from 18 residues. This CDR3 is CASSPEGVLASSYNEQFF. CDR3 sequence (DNA): TGTGCCAGCAGTCCGGAGGGGGTACTAGCGTCCTCCTACAATGAGCAGTTCTTC.

The chain employs TRBV28 and TRBJ1-6; maybe TRBD1 (5 bases). CDR1 and CDR2 (germline): MDHEN, SYDVKM. The CDR3 sequence is 14 residues long. V lost 3 bases, J lost 9 bases, and 12 bases lay in between. CDR3 coding DNA: TGTGCCAGCAGTTTGGCAGGGTACGGTTCACCCCTCCACTTT. It translates to CASSLAGYGSPLHF.

This rearrangement joins TRBV2 to TRBJ2-6, with TRBD1 matching over 7 bases. Germline V gene lookup returns CDR1 SNHLY and CDR2 FYNNEI. Trimming took 7 bases from V and 0 from J; bases not matched to a gene: 9. CDR3 size: 17 residues. The CDR3 loop reads CASTKGQANSGANVLTF. The CDR3 nucleotides are TGTGCCAGCACTAAAGGACAGGCGAACTCTGGGGCCAACGTCCTGACTTTC.

In DNA form, the CDR3 reads TGTGCCAGCAGTTTTGATGGCGGGAGTGAAGCTTTCTTT. Its protein is CASSFDGGSEAFF. This rearrangement joins TRBV27 to TRBJ1-1; D gene uncertain. The CDR3 runs to 13 residues. With 3 bases removed from V and 7 bases from J, the gap between germline ends came to 12 bases. From germline, CDR1 is MNHEY and CDR2 SMNVEV (reference sequence).

V and J are TRBV4-3 and TRBJ2-4; D is uncertain. The CDR3 sequence is 16 residues long. Germline V CDR1 and CDR2: LGHNA, YSLEER. Between the trimmed V and J ends, which lost 0 bases and 0 bases, there was a span of 9 bases. CDR3 sequence reads: CASSQDPGLAKNIQYF. CDR3 coding DNA: TGCGCCAGCAGCCAAGATCCCGGGTTAGCCAAAAACATTCAGTACTTC.

V and J are TRBV5-4 and TRBJ2-7; perhaps TRBD2 as D (6 bases). The CDR3 spans 14 residues. Germline loops: CDR1 SGHNT, CDR2 YYREEE (reference sequence). V lost 0 bases, J lost 6 bases, and 13 bases lay in between. CDR3 residues: CASSLVPGVGEQYF. CDR3 coding DNA: TGTGCCAGCAGCTTGGTTCCGGGAGTGGGCGAGCAGTACTTC.

This sequence joins TRBV28 and TRBJ1-4; 8 nucleotides match TRBD1. V lost 1 base to trimming and J lost 8 bases; unmatched junction nucleotides: 9. Germline CDR1 and CDR2: MDHEN and SYDVKM. The CDR3 consists of 16 residues. CDR3 amino acids: CASSLSQGALGEKLFF. CDR3 nucleotide sequence: TGTGCCAGCAGTTTATCCCAGGGGGCGCTGGGGGAAAAACTGTTTTTT.

The chain recombines TRBV7-9 with TRBJ1-2, with D perhaps TRBD1 (5 bases). The germline V and J ends were trimmed by 5 bases and 8 bases, with 21 bases remaining between them. CDR3 size: 15 residues. CDR1 is SEHNR, CDR2 FQNEAQ, per germline (reference sequence). In nucleotides, the CDR3 is TGTGCCAGCAGCCCTTCGACAGCATTCCTGAGGGGCTACACCTTC. Translating gives CASSPSTAFLRGYTF.

The chain couples TRBV5-1 to TRBJ2-4, with 12 bases identical to TRBD1. The CDR3 extends over 16 amino acids. Per the germline V gene, CDR1 is SGHRS and CDR2 is YFSETQ. The V segment lost 4 bases and the J segment 8 bases; nucleotides outside the gene matches: 10. The CDR3 here is CASSPGTGGALDIQYF. In DNA form, the CDR3 reads TGCGCCAGCAGCCCCGGGACAGGGGGCGCGTTGGACATTCAGTACTTC.

The rearrangement uses TRBV29-1 and TRBJ1-1; perhaps TRBD1 as D (6 bases). This CDR3 is built from 14 residues. V lost 7 bases, J lost 5 bases, and 20 bases lay in between. The germline V gene has CDR1 SQVTM and CDR2 ANQGSEA. As DNA, the CDR3 is TGCAGCGCGACGAGATACAGGGATGGGACTGAAGCTTTCTTT. Translating it yields CSATRYRDGTEAFF.

V and J are TRBV10-3 and TRBJ2-7; TRBD2 agrees at 9 bases. Germline CDR1 and CDR2: ENHRY and SYGVKD. The CDR3 totals 13 residues. The V gene end was trimmed by 5 bases and the J gene end by 2 bases; junction bases not matched to a gene: 1. CDR3 DNA: TGTGCCATCAGTTTAGCGGGAGCCTACGAGCAGTACTTC. This translates into CAISLAGAYEQYF.

This clone occurred once. V usage is TRBV7-8 and J usage is TRBJ1-5; D uncertain. The germline V gene has CDR1 SGHVS and CDR2 FQNEAQ. Trimming removed 4 bases from V and 3 bases from J, with 10 bases in between. The CDR3 extends over 14 amino acids. Here the CDR3 reads CASSSDTVNQPQHF. CDR3 nucleotide sequence: TGTGCCAGCAGCTCTGACACCGTCAATCAGCCCCAGCATTTT.

This chain links TRBV7-9 with TRBJ2-2; D is possibly TRBD2 (5 bases). The CDR3 loop spans 14 amino acids. CDR1 is SEHNR, CDR2 FQNEAQ, per germline (reference sequence). V lost 0 bases, J lost 6 bases, and 8 bases lay in between. As DNA, the CDR3 is TGTGCCAGCAGCTTAGCGGGAGAGGCCGGGGAGCTGTTTTTT. Translation: CASSLAGEAGELFF. Together with reference TRBV7-9 and TRBJ2-2, the CDR3 gives the full variable domain: DTGVSQNPRHKITKRGQNVTFRCDPISEHNRLYWYRQTLGQGPEFLTYFQNEAQLEKSRLLSDRFSAERPKGSFSTLEIQRTEQGDSAMYLCASSLAGEAGELFFGEGSRLTVL.

With regard to this clone: Other DNA variants within this sample encode the same CDR3. The V gene is TRBV27, the J gene TRBJ2-7; 8 nucleotides align to TRBD2. The CDR3 runs 13 residues. Germline CDR1 is MNHEY and CDR2 is SMNVEV (reference sequence). Trimming at V came to 5 bases and at J to 4 bases, leaving 4 bases not matched to a gene. Written as DNA, the CDR3 is TGTGCCAGCAGTCGGACTAGCAGTTACGAGCAGTACTTC. It translates to CASSRTSSYEQYF.

This chain connects TRBV7-2 to TRBJ2-5; TRBD2 matches at 7 bases. Germline CDR1 SGHTA, CDR2 FQGNSA. The CDR3 covers 13 residues. J lost 5 bases, V lost 5 bases, and 5 bases had no gene match. This CDR3 is CASSRSGTETQYF. The CDR3 coding sequence is TGTGCCAGCAGCCGGAGCGGGACGGAGACCCAGTACTTC.

In DNA form, the CDR3 reads TGTGCCTGGGGCGGGAGGCGCTACAATGAGCAGTTCTTC. Translating gives CAWGGRRYNEQFF. The chain employs TRBV30 and TRBJ2-1, with 8 bases lining up with TRBD2. J was trimmed by 3 bases and V by 5 bases; bases with no gene match: 3. CDR3 length equals 13 residues. The germline V gene has CDR1 GTSNPN and CDR2 SVGIG (reference sequence).

The rearrangement links TRBV13 to TRBJ2-7, with 12 positions matching TRBD2. V dropped 5 bases and J dropped 4; count of bases not matched to a gene: 6. Germline V gene lookup returns CDR1 PRHDT and CDR2 FYEKMQ (reference sequence). This CDR3 contains 15 residues. The CDR3, as DNA: TGTGCCAGCAGCCAAACTAGCGGGAGGCTATACGAGCAGTACTTC. It translates to CASSQTSGRLYEQYF.

The V call is TRBV19, the J call TRBJ1-1; tentative D call: TRBD1 (5 bases). The ends were cut back, 7 bases at V and 5 bases at J, with 14 bases in the middle. The CDR3 has 13 amino acids. CDR1 and CDR2 (germline): LNHDA, SQIVND (reference sequence). The CDR3 is CASTPEGKTEAFF. The CDR3 nucleotides are TGTGCCAGTACCCCGGAGGGGAAAACTGAAGCTTTCTTT.

The rearrangement links TRBV11-3 to TRBJ2-5, with TRBD1 identical over 7 bases. The germline V gene encodes CDR1 SGHNT and CDR2 YENEEA. This CDR3 is built from 19 residues. Trimming removed 5 bases from V and 5 bases from J; junction bases left unmatched: 23. The CDR3 region has the DNA TGTGCCAGCAGCCGATCGTTTTTTCCGGGACAGCCCATGTTTGAGACCCAGTACTTC. Translating gives CASSRSFFPGQPMFETQYF.

The chain combines TRBV30 with TRBJ2-3; TRBD2 matches at 11 bases. This CDR3 comprises 18 residues. Germline CDR1 GTSNPN, CDR2 SVGIG (reference sequence). V gave up 2 bases and J gave up 2 bases; unmatched junction bases: 12. The CDR3 nucleotides are TGTGCCTGGAGTACGGGTACTAGCGGGAGTTATGCCACAGATACGCAGTATTTT. Protein: CAWSTGTSGSYATDTQYF.